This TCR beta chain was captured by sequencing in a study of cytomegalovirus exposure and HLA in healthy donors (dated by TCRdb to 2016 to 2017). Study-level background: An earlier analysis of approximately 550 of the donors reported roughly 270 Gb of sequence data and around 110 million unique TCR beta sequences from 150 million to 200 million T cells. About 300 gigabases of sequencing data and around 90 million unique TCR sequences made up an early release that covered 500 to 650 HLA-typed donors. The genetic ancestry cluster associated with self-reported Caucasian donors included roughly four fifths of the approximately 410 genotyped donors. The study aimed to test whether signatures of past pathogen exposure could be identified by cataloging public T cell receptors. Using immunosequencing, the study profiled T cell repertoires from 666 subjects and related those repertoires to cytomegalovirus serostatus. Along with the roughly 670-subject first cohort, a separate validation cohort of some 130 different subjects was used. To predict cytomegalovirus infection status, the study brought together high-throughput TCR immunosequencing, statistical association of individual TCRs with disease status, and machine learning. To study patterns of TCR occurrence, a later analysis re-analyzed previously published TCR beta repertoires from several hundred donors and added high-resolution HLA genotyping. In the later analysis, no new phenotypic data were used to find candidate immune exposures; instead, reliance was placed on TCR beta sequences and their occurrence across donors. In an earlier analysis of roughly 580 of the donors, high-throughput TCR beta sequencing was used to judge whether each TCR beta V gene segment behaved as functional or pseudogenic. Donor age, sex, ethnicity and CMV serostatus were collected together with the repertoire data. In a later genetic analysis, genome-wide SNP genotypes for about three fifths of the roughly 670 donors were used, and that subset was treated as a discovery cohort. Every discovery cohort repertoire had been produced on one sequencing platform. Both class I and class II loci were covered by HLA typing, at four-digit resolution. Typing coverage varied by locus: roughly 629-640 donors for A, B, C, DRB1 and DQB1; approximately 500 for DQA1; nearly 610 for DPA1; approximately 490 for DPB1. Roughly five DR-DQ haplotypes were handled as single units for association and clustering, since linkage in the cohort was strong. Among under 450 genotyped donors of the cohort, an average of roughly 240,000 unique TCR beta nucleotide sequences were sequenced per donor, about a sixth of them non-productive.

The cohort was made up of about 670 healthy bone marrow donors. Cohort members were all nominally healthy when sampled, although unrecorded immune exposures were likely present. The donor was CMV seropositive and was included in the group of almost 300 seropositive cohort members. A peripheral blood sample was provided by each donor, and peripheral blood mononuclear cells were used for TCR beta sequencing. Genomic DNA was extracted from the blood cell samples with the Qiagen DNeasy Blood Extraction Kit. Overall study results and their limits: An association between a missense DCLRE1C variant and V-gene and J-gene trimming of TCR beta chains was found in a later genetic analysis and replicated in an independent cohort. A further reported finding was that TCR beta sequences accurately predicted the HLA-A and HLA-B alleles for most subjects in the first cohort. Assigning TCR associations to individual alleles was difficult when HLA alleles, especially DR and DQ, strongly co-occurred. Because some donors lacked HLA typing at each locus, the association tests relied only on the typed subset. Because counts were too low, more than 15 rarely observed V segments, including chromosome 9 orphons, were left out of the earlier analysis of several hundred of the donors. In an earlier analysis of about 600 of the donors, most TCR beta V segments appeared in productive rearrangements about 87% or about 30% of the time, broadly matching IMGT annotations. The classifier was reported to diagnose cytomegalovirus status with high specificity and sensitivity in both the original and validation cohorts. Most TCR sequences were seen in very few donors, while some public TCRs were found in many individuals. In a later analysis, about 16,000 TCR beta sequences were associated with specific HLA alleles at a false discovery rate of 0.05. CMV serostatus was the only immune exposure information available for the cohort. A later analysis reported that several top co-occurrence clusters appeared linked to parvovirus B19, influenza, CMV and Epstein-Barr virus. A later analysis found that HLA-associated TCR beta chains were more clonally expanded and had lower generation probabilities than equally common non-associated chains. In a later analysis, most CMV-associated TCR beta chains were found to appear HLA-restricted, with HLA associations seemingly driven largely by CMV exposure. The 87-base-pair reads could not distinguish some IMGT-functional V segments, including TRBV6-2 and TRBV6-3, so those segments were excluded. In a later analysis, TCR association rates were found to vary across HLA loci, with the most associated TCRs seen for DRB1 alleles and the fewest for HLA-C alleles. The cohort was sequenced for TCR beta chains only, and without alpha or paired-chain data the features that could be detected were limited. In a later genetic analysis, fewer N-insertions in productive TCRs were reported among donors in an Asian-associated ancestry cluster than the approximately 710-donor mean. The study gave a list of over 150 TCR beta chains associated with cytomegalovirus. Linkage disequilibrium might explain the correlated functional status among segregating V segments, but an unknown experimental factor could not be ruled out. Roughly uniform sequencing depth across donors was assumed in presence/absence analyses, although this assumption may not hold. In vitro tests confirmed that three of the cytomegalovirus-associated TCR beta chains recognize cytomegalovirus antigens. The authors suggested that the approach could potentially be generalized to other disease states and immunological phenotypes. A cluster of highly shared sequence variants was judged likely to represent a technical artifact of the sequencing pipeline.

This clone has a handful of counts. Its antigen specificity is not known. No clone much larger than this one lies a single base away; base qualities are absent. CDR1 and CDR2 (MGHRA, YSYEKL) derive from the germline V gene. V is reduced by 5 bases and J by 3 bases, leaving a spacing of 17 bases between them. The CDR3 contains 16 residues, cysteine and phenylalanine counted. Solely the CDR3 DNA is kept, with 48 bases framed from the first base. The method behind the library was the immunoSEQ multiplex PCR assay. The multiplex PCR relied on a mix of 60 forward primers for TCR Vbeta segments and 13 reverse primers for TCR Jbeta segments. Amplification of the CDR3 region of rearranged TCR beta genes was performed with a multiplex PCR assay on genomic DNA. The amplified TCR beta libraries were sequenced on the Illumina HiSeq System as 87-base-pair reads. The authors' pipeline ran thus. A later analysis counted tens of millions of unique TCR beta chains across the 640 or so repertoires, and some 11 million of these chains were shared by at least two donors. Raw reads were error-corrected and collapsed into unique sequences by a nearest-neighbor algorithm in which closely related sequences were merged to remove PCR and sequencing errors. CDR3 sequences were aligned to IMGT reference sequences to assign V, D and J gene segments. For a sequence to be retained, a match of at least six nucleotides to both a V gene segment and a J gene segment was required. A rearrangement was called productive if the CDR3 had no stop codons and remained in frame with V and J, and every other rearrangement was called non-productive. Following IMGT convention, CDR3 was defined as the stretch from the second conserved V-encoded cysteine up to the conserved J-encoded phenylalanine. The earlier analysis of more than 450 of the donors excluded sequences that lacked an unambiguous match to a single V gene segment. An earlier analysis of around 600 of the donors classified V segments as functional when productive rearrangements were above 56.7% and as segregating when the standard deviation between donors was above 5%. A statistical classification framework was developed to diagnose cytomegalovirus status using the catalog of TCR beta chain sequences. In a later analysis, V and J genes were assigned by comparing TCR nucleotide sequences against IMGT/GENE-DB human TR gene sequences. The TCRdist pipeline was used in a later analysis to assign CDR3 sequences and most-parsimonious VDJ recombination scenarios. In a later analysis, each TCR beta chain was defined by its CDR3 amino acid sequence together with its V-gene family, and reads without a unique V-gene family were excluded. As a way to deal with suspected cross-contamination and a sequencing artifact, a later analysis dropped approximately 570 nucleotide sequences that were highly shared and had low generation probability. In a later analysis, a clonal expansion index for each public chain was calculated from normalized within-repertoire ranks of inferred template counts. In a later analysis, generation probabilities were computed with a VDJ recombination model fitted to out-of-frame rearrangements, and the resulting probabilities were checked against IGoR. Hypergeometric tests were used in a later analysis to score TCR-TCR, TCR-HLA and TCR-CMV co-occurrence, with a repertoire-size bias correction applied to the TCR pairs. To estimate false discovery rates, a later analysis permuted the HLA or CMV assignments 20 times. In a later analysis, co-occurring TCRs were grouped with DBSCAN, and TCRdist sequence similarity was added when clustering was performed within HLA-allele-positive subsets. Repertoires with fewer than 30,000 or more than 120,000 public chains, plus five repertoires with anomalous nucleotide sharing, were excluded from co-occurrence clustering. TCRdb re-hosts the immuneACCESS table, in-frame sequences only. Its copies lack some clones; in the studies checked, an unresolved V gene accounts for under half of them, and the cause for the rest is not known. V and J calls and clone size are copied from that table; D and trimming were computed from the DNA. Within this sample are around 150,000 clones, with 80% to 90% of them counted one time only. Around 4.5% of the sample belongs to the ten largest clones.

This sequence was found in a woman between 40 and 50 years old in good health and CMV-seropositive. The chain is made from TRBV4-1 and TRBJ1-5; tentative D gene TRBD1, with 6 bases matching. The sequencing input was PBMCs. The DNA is TGCGCCAGCAGCTGGTTGGTCAGGGGATCCAATCAGCCCCAGCATTTT. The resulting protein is CASSWLVRGSNQPQHF.